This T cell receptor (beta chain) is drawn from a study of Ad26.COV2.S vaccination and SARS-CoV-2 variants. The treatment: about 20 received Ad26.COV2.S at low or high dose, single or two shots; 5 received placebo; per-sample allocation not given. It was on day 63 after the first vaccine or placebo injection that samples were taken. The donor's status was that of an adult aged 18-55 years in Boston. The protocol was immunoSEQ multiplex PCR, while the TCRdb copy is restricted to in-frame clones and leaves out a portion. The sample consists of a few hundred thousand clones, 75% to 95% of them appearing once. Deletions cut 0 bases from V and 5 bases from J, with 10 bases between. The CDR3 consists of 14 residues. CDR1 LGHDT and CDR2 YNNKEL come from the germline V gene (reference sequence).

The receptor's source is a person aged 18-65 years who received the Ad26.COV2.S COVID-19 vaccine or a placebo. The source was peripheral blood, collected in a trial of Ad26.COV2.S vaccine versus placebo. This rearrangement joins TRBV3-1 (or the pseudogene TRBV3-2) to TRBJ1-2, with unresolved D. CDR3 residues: CASSQESGRYGYTF. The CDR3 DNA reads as TGTGCCAGCAGCCAAGAGAGTGGGAGATATGGCTACACCTTC.